This T cell receptor beta chain was obtained from a study of response to subunit inactivated influenza vaccine. General study points: Each seasonal flu vaccination may recruit only limited new T cells, authors suggested.

TCRdb re-analysed the RT-PCR reads in MiXCR, keeping a single row per CDR3 protein. Counted here are approximately 700,000 distinct CDR3 sequences, about 15% occurring once; the ten biggest clones make up 6% to 8%. Details on this clonotype: Its antigen is still unknown.

The junction had 8 bases not matched to a gene; V was cut back by 4 bases and J by 4 bases. There are 15 residues in the CDR3. Looked up from germline, CDR1 is LNHDA and CDR2 is SQIVND (reference sequence). The V call is TRBV19, the J call TRBJ2-3; 7 bases are a match to TRBD1. The starting material was PBMCs from blood, obtained roughly 15 days before vaccination. The TCR was taken from a man in his fifties who received an inactivated influenza vaccine. DNA for the CDR3: TGTGCCAGTAGTACCACTCGACAGGGTGCAGATACGCAGTATTTT. Its translation is CASSTTRQGADTQYF.